This T cell receptor beta chain was documented in a study of OX40 agonist ivuxolimab in advanced cancers. V lost 4 bases and J lost 4, with 19 bases in between. Germline CDR1 reads SGHAT; CDR2 reads FQNNGV. CDR3 length: 16 amino acids. Assay used: immunoSEQ multiplex PCR; TCRdb lists only in-frame clones, some missing. The table includes about 32,000 clones, around nine tenths detected once. The source was CD4+ or CD8+ T cells sorted from blood, collected in a trial of the OX40 agonist ivuxolimab. The TCR comes from an adult with an advanced solid tumor such as melanoma, head and neck, liver or kidney cancer. The rearrangement joins TRBV11-2 to TRBJ1-2; D might be TRBD1 (6 bases). This CDR3 reads CASSSQRAGAVYGYTF. The CDR3 coding sequence is TGTGCCAGCAGCTCCCAGAGGGCAGGGGCGGTCTATGGCTACACCTTC.